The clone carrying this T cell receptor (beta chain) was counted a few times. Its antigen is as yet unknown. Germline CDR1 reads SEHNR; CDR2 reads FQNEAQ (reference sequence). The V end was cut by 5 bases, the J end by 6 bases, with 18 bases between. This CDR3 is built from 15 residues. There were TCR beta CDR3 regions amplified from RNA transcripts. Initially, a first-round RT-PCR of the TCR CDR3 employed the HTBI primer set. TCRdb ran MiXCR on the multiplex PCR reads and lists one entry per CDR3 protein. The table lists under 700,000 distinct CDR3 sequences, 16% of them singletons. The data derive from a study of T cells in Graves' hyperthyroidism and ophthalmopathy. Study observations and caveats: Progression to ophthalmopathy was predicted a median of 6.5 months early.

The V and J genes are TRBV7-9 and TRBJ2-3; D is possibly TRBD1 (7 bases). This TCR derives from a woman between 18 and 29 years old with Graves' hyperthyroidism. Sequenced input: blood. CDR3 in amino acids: CASSPGTVAGDTQYF. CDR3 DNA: TGTGCCAGCAGCCCTGGGACAGTGGCGGGGGATACGCAGTATTTT.